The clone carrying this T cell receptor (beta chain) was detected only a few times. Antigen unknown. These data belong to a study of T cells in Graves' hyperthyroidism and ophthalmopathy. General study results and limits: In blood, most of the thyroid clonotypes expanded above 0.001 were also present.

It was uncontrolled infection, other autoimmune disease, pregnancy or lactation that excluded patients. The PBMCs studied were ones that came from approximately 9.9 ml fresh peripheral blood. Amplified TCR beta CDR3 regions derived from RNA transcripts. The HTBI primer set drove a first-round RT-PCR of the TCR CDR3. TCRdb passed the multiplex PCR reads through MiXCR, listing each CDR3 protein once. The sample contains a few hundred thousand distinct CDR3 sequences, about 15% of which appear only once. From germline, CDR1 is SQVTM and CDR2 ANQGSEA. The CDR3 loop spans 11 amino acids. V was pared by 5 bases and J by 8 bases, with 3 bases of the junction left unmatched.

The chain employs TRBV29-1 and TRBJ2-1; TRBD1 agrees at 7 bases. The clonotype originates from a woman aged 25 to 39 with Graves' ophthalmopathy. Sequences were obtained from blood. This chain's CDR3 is CSVNRGYEQFF. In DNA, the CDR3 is TGCAGCGTTAACAGGGGCTATGAGCAGTTCTTC.